The 12 T cell receptor beta chains reported below all come from one sample, sequenced in a study of blood T cells in healthy people across ages. Combining a sample-barcoded 5' primer with a J-beta primer mix, a second PCR ran for about 7 to 11 cycles. TCRdb redid the calling of the 5' RACE reads with MiXCR, one entry per CDR3 protein. The sample includes some 710,000 distinct CDR3 sequences, 22% of them seen just once. The material sequenced was blood. The receptors were gathered from a man between 65 and 85 years old in good health.

This clonotype has ten or more counts. V is TRBV12-3 or TRBV12-4 and J is TRBJ1-2; D gene uncertain. The V end was cut by 3 bases, the J end by 4 bases, with 6 bases between. CDR3 length: 12 amino acids. CDR3 amino acids: CASSLFGYGYTF. CDR3 nucleotides: TGTGCCAGCAGTTTGTTTGGCTATGGCTACACCTTC.

This clonotype appeared a few times. The rearrangement uses TRBV20-1 and TRBJ2-3; D may be TRBD2 (6 bases). The CDR3 length is 13 residues. CDR1 is DFQATT, CDR2 SNEGSKA, per germline (reference sequence). The CDR3, as DNA: TGCAGCACTAGCTCCCAGGTCGCAGATACGCAGTATTTT. Residues: CSTSSQVADTQYF.

This chain joins TRBV6-2 or TRBV6-3 and TRBJ1-4; D is uncertain. Germline CDR1 MNHEY, CDR2 SVGEGT. The CDR3 has 17 amino acids. Trimming stripped 6 bases from V and 2 bases from J, with 19 bases between. CDR3 bases: TGTGCCAGCAGCCTCCAAACAACCTTGGGGACTAATGAAAAACTGTTTTTT. It yields the protein CASSLQTTLGTNEKLFF.

This clonotype was detected a few times. The CDR3 reads CASIPWGRGWETQYF. Written as DNA, the CDR3 is TGTGCCAGCATCCCCTGGGGCAGGGGTTGGGAGACCCAGTACTTC. The V gene is TRBV7-2, the J gene TRBJ2-5; TRBD1 might be the D (6 bases). The CDR3 spans 15 residues. V lost 7 bases, J lost 5 bases, and 20 bases lay in between. CDR1 SGHTA and CDR2 FQGNSA come from the germline V gene.

This clonotype was recorded a few times. The chain combines TRBV7-2 with TRBJ1-4, with D possibly being TRBD1 (6 bases). There are 15 residues in the CDR3. CDR1 and CDR2 from the germline V gene are SGHTA and FQGNSA. V was trimmed by 5 bases and J by 8 bases, leaving 18 bases between them. CDR3 DNA: TGTGCCAGCAGCATCATGACAGGTTCTGTGGAAAAACTGTTTTTT. Translated: CASSIMTGSVEKLFF.

The genes are TRBV11-2 and TRBJ1-1; possible D gene TRBD1, 5 bases. The CDR3 loop spans 16 amino acids. V shed 5 bases and J shed 1 base, with 17 bases lying between them. Germline CDR1 is SGHAT and CDR2 is FQNNGV. CDR3 DNA sequence: TGTGCCAGCAGCCATGCCGGGGGATGGAGGAACACTGAAGCTTTCTTT. Residues: CASSHAGGWRNTEAFF.

J is TRBJ2-3 and V is TRBV11-2, with 11 bases fitting TRBD2. The CDR3 totals 17 residues. Per the germline V gene, CDR1 is SGHAT and CDR2 is FQNNGV. Germline trimming cut 6 bases from V and 2 bases from J; bases unmatched to any gene: 10. The CDR3 spells CASSTLGLAETTDTQYF. DNA for the CDR3: TGTGCCAGCAGTACCCTGGGACTAGCGGAGACCACAGATACGCAGTATTTT.

The V call is TRBV6-5, the J call TRBJ1-3; tentatively, D is TRBD1 (5 bases). Germline V CDR1 and CDR2: MNHEY, SVGAGI. This CDR3 comprises 13 residues. V gave up 2 bases and J gave up 3 bases, with 5 bases separating them. The CDR3 DNA reads TGTGCCAGCAGTTACGACAGTGGAAACACCATATATTTT. This gives the protein CASSYDSGNTIYF.

Only a few counts were recorded for this clonotype. The CDR3 nucleotides are TGCAGTGCTAGTACCGGGACCCTCTGGGGCTACACCTTC. It specifies CSASTGTLWGYTF. The chain employs TRBV20-1 and TRBJ1-2; D may be TRBD1 (5 bases). The CDR3 has 13 amino acids. Germline values: CDR1 DFQATT, CDR2 SNEGSKA (reference sequence). Trimming took 3 bases from V and 8 from J, leaving 16 bases between them.

In its sample, this clonotype was seen a few times. The chain uses TRBV5-6 and TRBJ2-5; D not resolved. Germline V CDR1 and CDR2: SGHDT, YYEEEE. This CDR3 has 14 amino acids. Trimming removed 3 bases at V and 4 bases at J, with 13 bases between. The CDR3 region is CASSYPDGPETQYF. For the CDR3, the DNA is TGTGCCAGCAGCTACCCGGACGGACCAGAGACCCAGTACTTC.

This clonotype occurred a few times. The V and J genes are TRBV12-3 or TRBV12-4 and TRBJ1-4, with unresolved D. The V end lost 5 bases, the J end lost 2 bases, and 24 bases lay between the germline ends. This CDR3 contains 19 residues. The CDR3 protein is CASSPTRAPGGSTNEKLFF. CDR3 bases: TGTGCCAGCAGTCCCACCCGGGCTCCTGGAGGGTCGACTAATGAAAAACTGTTTTTT.

This rearrangement joins TRBV10-3 to TRBJ2-1; D may match TRBD1 or TRBD2 (5 bases each). Trimming cost V 8 bases and J 7 bases, with 24 bases left between them. Germline values: CDR1 ENHRY, CDR2 SYGVKD. The CDR3 spans 16 residues. CDR3 amino acids: CAIGQPGPRTRNEQFF. The CDR3 DNA reads TGTGCCATCGGGCAGCCGGGACCTCGAACCAGAAATGAGCAGTTCTTC.